This is a list of T cell receptor beta chains from one sample in a study of blood T cell repertoires in COVID-19. Sequencing used immunoSEQ multiplex PCR; TCRdb keeps in-frame clones, though not all of them. This table has some 290,000 clones, around 78% appearing once. Material: peripheral blood. These TCRs come from a man aged 55-75 years who had recovered from COVID-19. CDR3s include the opening cysteine and the closing phenylalanine or tryptophan. D genes are given only for firm matches. Some rows mark clone size as missing; the rest say once, few, many or name a class of expanded clone.

D gene,J gene,clone size,V gene,CDR3 protein,CDR3 DNA
TRBD2,TRBJ2-1,once,TRBV29-1,CSVGPGRNEQFF,TGCAGCGTTGGGCCCGGGAGGAATGAGCAGTTCTTC
-,TRBJ2-5,-,TRBV19,CASSIGAGTQYF,TGTGCCAGTAGTATAGGAGCGGGGACCCAGTACTTC
-,TRBJ1-2,-,TRBV27,CASSLSRVGGYTF,TGTGCCAGCAGTTTATCCAGGGTCGGGGGCTACACCTTC
TRBD1,TRBJ2-2,-,TRBV5-1,CASGTGTVDTGELFF,TGCGCCAGCGGGACCGGGACAGTGGACACCGGGGAGCTGTTTTTT
TRBD2,TRBJ2-7,-,TRBV6-1,CASSDGLAGGDEQYF,TGTGCCAGCAGTGACGGACTAGCGGGCGGAGACGAGCAGTACTTC
-,TRBJ1-1,-,TRBV7-9,CASSFGTEAFF,TGTGCCAGCAGCTTCGGCACTGAAGCTTTCTTT
-,TRBJ1-1,few,TRBV2,CASSYDSPTWAFF,TGTGCCAGCAGTTACGACAGCCCCACCTGGGCTTTCTTT
-,TRBJ1-2,-,TRBV19,CASSPGDYGYTF,TGTGCCAGTAGTCCCGGGGACTATGGCTACACCTTC
-,TRBJ2-1,-,TRBV6-2/TRBV6-3,CASSYRGVSGSNEQFF,TGTGCCAGCAGTTACAGGGGGGTTAGCGGGTCTAATGAGCAGTTCTTC
TRBD1,TRBJ1-4,-,TRBV28,CASSSEDRGFRNEKLFF,TGTGCCAGCAGTTCCGAGGACAGGGGGTTTAGGAATGAAAAACTGTTTTTT
-,TRBJ1-2,-,TRBV6-5,CATKMDRSNYGYTF,TGTGCCACCAAGATGGACAGAAGTAACTATGGCTACACCTTC
TRBD2,TRBJ2-7,-,TRBV7-2,CASSLSTSGRYEQYF,TGTGCCAGCAGCCTTTCGACTAGCGGGAGATACGAGCAGTACTTC
TRBD2,TRBJ2-2,-,TRBV3-1/TRBV3-2,CASSPAAGAGALTGELFF,TGTGCCAGCAGCCCAGCCGCTGGGGCGGGAGCACTGACCGGGGAGCTGTTTTTT
-,TRBJ2-2,once,TRBV20-1,CSASKSGSGAGELFF,TGCAGTGCTAGTAAATCCGGGAGTGGGGCCGGGGAGCTGTTTTTT
TRBD2,TRBJ2-7,-,TRBV29-1,CSVEGGGPKYEQYF,TGCAGCGTTGAGGGGGGAGGGCCGAAGTACGAGCAGTACTTC
-,TRBJ2-5,-,TRBV12-3/TRBV12-4,CASSFEGETQYF,TGTGCCAGCAGTTTTGAGGGAGAGACCCAGTACTTC
TRBD2,TRBJ2-1,-,TRBV6-5,CASSRSGVEQFF,TGTGCCAGCAGCCGAAGCGGGGTTGAGCAGTTCTTC
-,TRBJ2-5,-,TRBV7-2,CASTESLGVQETQYF,TGTGCCAGCACCGAGAGCTTAGGAGTTCAAGAGACCCAGTACTTC
TRBD2,TRBJ2-7,-,TRBV2,CASSEKGLAGDGEQYF,TGTGCCAGCAGTGAAAAAGGACTAGCGGGAGATGGAGAGCAGTACTTC
TRBD1,TRBJ2-3,few,TRBV30,CAGQGAGFGDTQYF,TGTGCGGGACAGGGAGCGGGATTCGGAGATACGCAGTATTTT
-,TRBJ2-7,-,TRBV2,CASSEGLRAYEQYF,TGTGCCAGCAGTGAAGGACTGCGAGCCTACGAGCAGTACTTC
TRBD1,TRBJ1-2,-,TRBV5-1,CASRRGAGGDGYTF,TGCGCCAGCAGGAGGGGGGCAGGGGGCGATGGCTACACCTTC
-,TRBJ2-3,-,TRBV4-1,CASRLQGWPTDTQYF,TGCGCCAGCAGACTACAGGGTTGGCCCACAGATACGCAGTATTTT
-,TRBJ2-6,-,TRBV24-1,CATSERPRSSGANVLTF,TGTGCCACCAGTGAACGTCCCAGATCCTCTGGGGCCAACGTCCTGACTTTC
-,TRBJ1-2,-,TRBV3-1/TRBV3-2,CASSQVAVDGYTF,TGTGCCAGCAGCCAAGTGGCCGTCGATGGCTACACCTTC
TRBD1,TRBJ2-3,-,TRBV7-9,CASSQTGAVDTQYF,TGTGCCAGCAGCCAGACAGGGGCAGTAGATACGCAGTATTTT
-,TRBJ1-6,once,TRBV9,CASSVGAGADNSPLHF,TGTGCCAGCAGCGTAGGGGCAGGGGCGGATAATTCACCCCTCCACTTT
-,TRBJ1-1,-,TRBV2,CASSEARGRAFF,TGTGCCAGCAGTGAAGCGCGGGGTAGGGCTTTCTTT
-,TRBJ1-2,-,TRBV30,CAWTSSIYGYTF,TGTGCCTGGACCAGTAGCATTTATGGCTACACCTTC
TRBD1,TRBJ1-4,-,TRBV7-6,CASSFGQATTNEKLFF,TGTGCCAGCAGCTTCGGACAGGCCACAACTAATGAAAAACTGTTTTTT